A selection of T cell receptor beta chains follows, all from one sample in a study of CD8 T cells in Susac syndrome. Each CDR3 protein is one row after TCRdb ran MiXCR on the immunoSEQ multiplex PCR reads. The table records about 210,000 distinct CDR3 sequences, 85% to 95% of them present only once. The sequencing sample was made of CD4+ T cells from PBMCs. The receptors come from a human donor with Susac syndrome. CDR3s include the opening cysteine and the closing phenylalanine or tryptophan. Clone size appears in some rows only: once, few, many, or a class for an expanded clone.

TRBV12-3/TRBV12-4 - CASSYKPAPRDEQYF
TRBV20-1 - CSARAPETQYF
TRBV18 - CASSPPYSQETQYF
TRBV5-1 few CASSLGQNTGELFF
TRBV28 - CASSPGLPNNEQFF
TRBV24-1 - CATSSPREGTQTQYF
TRBV12-3/TRBV12-4 - CASSIAGTGGGETQYF
TRBV7-9 - CASSLEAGIYEQYF
TRBV5-6 - CASSSRTGGLNQYF
TRBV6-5 - CASSSGQGGPAKNIQYF
TRBV10-2 - CASSGQGTAGEAFF
TRBV4-2 once CASSQDLLARETQYF
TRBV20-1 - CSAREAGDGYTF
TRBV9 - CASSAHVDVTEAFF
TRBV19 - CASSQPGIQGTQYF
TRBV10-3 - CAISDLQGFTDTQYF
TRBV20-1 - CSATLGGAGANVLTF